This T cell receptor beta chain was found in a study of blood T cell repertoires in COVID-19. Sequencing used immunoSEQ multiplex PCR; TCRdb keeps in-frame clones, though not all of them. This table holds fewer than 65,000 clones, around 88% found once. This CDR3 comprises 15 residues. Germline CDR1 and CDR2: MNHNY and SVGAGI (reference sequence). The junction had 8 bases not matched to a gene; V was cut back by 5 bases and J by 4 bases. This TCR came from a man in his 60s with acute or convalescent COVID-19. Sequenced: peripheral blood. The rearrangement links TRBV6-6 to TRBJ1-2; 9 nucleotides match TRBD1. For the CDR3, the DNA is TGTGCCAGCAGTGCCCAAACAGGGGGCAGCTATGGCTACACCTTC. Translation: CASSAQTGGSYGYTF.